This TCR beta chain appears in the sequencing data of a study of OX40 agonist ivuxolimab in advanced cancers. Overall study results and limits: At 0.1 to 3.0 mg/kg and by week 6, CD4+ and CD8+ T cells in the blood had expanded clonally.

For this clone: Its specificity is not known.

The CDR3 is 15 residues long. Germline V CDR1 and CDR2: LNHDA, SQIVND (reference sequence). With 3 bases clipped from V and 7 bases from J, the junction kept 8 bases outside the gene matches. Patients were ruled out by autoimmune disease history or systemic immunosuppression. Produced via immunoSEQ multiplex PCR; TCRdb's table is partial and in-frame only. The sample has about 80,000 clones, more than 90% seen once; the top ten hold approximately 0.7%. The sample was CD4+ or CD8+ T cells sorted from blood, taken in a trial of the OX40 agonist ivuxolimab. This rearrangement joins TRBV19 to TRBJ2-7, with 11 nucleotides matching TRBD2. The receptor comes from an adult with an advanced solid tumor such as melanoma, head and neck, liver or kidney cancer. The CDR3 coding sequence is TGTGCCAGTAGTATTAGCGGGAGGGCCTTTGAGGAGCAGTACTTC. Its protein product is CASSISGRAFEEQYF.